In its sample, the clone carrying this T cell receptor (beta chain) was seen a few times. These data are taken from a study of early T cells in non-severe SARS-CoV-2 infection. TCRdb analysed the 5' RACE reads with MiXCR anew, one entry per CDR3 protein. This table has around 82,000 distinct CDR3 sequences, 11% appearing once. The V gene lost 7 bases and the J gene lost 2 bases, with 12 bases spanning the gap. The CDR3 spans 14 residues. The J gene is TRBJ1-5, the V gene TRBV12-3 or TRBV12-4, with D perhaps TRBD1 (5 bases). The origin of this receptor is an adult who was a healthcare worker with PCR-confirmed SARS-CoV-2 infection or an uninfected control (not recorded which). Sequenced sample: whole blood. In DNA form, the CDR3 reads TGTGCCAGCACCCCGGGGCTGGGCAATCAGCCCCAGCATTTT. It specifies CASTPGLGNQPQHF.